Below, 28 T cell receptor beta chains from the same sample are listed, as sequenced in a study of cytomegalovirus exposure and HLA in healthy donors. PCR involved 60 Vbeta and 13 Jbeta primers. The table came from immunoSEQ multiplex PCR; TCRdb's copy has only in-frame clones and leaves some out. The sample gives some 170,000 clones, roughly 85% of which show up once; 6.3% is in the top ten. What was sequenced was PBMCs. The receptors here all came from a man in his forties in good health and CMV-seropositive.

The chain joins TRBV6-5 to TRBJ2-5; 8 bases match TRBD1. TRBJ2-7 matches the DNA end more closely, so the J call is doubtful. This CDR3 has 15 amino acids. Germline loops: CDR1 MNHEY, CDR2 SVGAGI. The DNA for the CDR3 is TGTGCCAGCAGTTCTGGACAGGGTGGATCCTACGAGCAGTACTTC. Its protein product is CASSSGQGGSYEQYF.

V usage is TRBV28 and J usage is TRBJ2-5; TRBD1 is a possible D gene (6 bases). The CDR3 extends over 15 amino acids. From germline, CDR1 is MDHEN and CDR2 SYDVKM. Trimming removed 5 bases at V and 5 bases at J, with 18 bases between. The CDR3 nucleotides are TGTGCCAGCAGTGCTATCGACAGGTCCGGGGAGACCCAGTACTTC. It translates to CASSAIDRSGETQYF.

The DNA for the CDR3 is TGTGCCAGCAGTGATATTCGGGGTGGAAAACTGTTTTTT. Its protein product is CASSDIRGGKLFF. The gene calls are TRBV6-4 and TRBJ1-4; D gene uncertain. The V end was cut by 3 bases, the J end by 10 bases, with 12 bases between. The CDR3 has 13 residues. Germline CDR1 MRHNA, CDR2 SNTAGT.

V gene TRBV19 combines with J gene TRBJ2-7; 11 bases fit TRBD2. Germline V lookup: CDR1 LNHDA, CDR2 SQIVND (reference sequence). This CDR3 is 15 amino acids long. V gave up 5 bases and J gave up 2 bases; unmatched junction bases: 5. As DNA, the CDR3 is TGTGCCAGTAGTCCCCGACTAGCGGGACCCTACGAGCAGTACTTC. Amino acids: CASSPRLAGPYEQYF.

The CDR3, as DNA: TGTGCCAGCAGCTTGCGGGGGCAGGGTAACTATGGCTACACCTTC. Translation gives CASSLRGQGNYGYTF. The gene calls are TRBV4-2 and TRBJ1-2, with D maybe TRBD1 (6 bases). Germline V gives CDR1 LGHNA, CDR2 YNFKEQ. Trimming removed 5 bases from V and 1 base from J, with 14 bases in between. The CDR3 sequence is 15 residues long.

This chain uses TRBV6-5 with TRBJ2-7; the match to TRBD1 covers 7 bases. CDR3 length: 13 amino acids. Germline CDR1 is MNHEY and CDR2 is SVGAGI. Trimming at V came to 8 bases and at J to 2 bases, leaving 6 bases not matched to a gene. CDR3 loop: CASVGQDPYEQYF. For the CDR3, the DNA is TGTGCCAGCGTAGGACAGGACCCCTACGAGCAGTACTTC.

This clone has more than one count but fewer than ten. The J gene is TRBJ1-1, the V gene TRBV28; D is unresolved. This CDR3 has 17 residues. The V gene lost 3 bases and the J gene lost 0 bases, with 17 bases spanning the gap. Germline V gene lookup returns CDR1 MDHEN and CDR2 SYDVKM. The CDR3 here is CASSLETERTLNTEAFF. The CDR3 region has the DNA TGTGCCAGCAGTTTGGAGACGGAGCGAACCTTGAACACTGAAGCTTTCTTT.

The CDR3 coding sequence is TGTGCCAGTAGTACTGTCAGCAGGGAAACCTACGAGCAGTACTTC. Protein sequence: CASSTVSRETYEQYF. This rearrangement joins TRBV28 to TRBJ2-7; D may be TRBD1 (5 bases). The CDR3 sequence is 15 residues long. The germline V gene encodes CDR1 MDHEN and CDR2 SYDVKM. V gave up 9 bases and J gave up 2 bases, with 20 bases separating them.

The CDR3 DNA follows: TGTGCCAGCAGCGTAGCTTCGGGAGCCTATGGCTACACCTTC. The encoded protein is CASSVASGAYGYTF. V usage is TRBV9 and J usage is TRBJ1-2; no definite D call. Trimming removed 0 bases from V and 4 bases from J, with 10 bases in between. The CDR3 runs to 14 residues. Germline CDR1 SGDLS, CDR2 YYNGEE.

The chain joins TRBV4-2 to TRBJ2-7; the D gene is possibly TRBD2 (5 bases). Trimming cost V 0 bases and J 4 bases, with 13 bases left between them. The CDR3 spans 15 residues. Per germline, CDR1 LGHNA and CDR2 YNFKEQ. The CDR3: CASSQDRAGIYEQYF. The CDR3 bases are TGTGCCAGCAGCCAAGATCGGGCCGGGATATACGAGCAGTACTTC.

The rearrangement links TRBV19 to TRBJ1-1, with TRBD1 as a possible D gene (6 bases). V lost 5 bases and J 5 bases, leaving 18 bases between the germline ends. CDR1 LNHDA and CDR2 SQIVND come from the germline V gene (reference sequence). The CDR3 spans 15 residues. CDR3 nucleotides: TGTGCCAGTAGTGCCGGGGACACCAGGGGAACTGAAGCTTTCTTT. This translates into CASSAGDTRGTEAFF.

The chain recombines TRBV5-1 with TRBJ1-2; tentatively, D is TRBD1 (6 bases). This CDR3 has 15 amino acids. V gave up 0 bases and J gave up 6 bases, with 15 bases separating them. CDR1 is SGHRS and CDR2 is YFSETQ in the germline V gene. CDR3 bases: TGCGCCAGCAGCTTGGGGGTAGGGGGAGAGAATGGCTACACCTTC. The encoded protein is CASSLGVGGENGYTF.

The chain recombines TRBV6-1 with TRBJ2-5; D is perhaps TRBD2 (5 bases). V lost 1 base and J 0 bases, leaving 12 bases between the germline ends. The CDR3 is 16 residues long. Germline values: CDR1 MNHNS, CDR2 SASEGT. This CDR3 is CASSEVSGSYQETQYF. The DNA of the CDR3 is TGTGCCAGCAGTGAAGTTTCGGGGTCGTACCAAGAGACCCAGTACTTC.

Concerning this clone itself: Within the sample, other DNA sequences also encode this same CDR3. The rearrangement joins TRBV5-4 to TRBJ2-1; maybe TRBD2 (5 bases). The germline V and J ends were trimmed by 0 bases and 6 bases, with 7 bases remaining between them. The germline V gene encodes CDR1 SGHNT and CDR2 YYREEE (reference sequence). The CDR3 consists of 13 residues. The CDR3 DNA is TGTGCCAGCAGCTTGGCGCTAGCCAATGAGCAGTTCTTC. It encodes CASSLALANEQFF.

The chain is built from TRBV7-3 and TRBJ2-7, with 12 nucleotides matching TRBD2. Germline V gene sequence: CDR1 SGHTA, CDR2 FQGTGA. Losses at the gene ends were 6 bases for V and 7 bases for J; bases not matched to a gene: 13. The CDR3 length is 16 residues. CDR3 in amino acids: CASSNPPGLAGQEQYF. CDR3 sequence (DNA): TGTGCCAGCAGTAACCCTCCGGGACTAGCGGGCCAAGAGCAGTACTTC.

This rearrangement joins TRBV5-6 to TRBJ1-5, with D uncertain. The ends were cut back, 1 base at V and 2 bases at J, with 13 bases in the middle. Per the germline V gene, CDR1 is SGHDT and CDR2 is YYEEEE. CDR3 length equals 16 residues. The chain's CDR3 is CASSLYAALGNQPQHF. For the CDR3, the DNA is TGTGCCAGCAGCTTGTACGCGGCCCTAGGCAATCAGCCCCAGCATTTT.

The rearrangement links TRBV10-1 to TRBJ2-7; TRBD2 matches 13 bases. The CDR3 contains 18 residues. V gave up 10 bases and J gave up 6 bases; unmatched junction bases: 21. CDR1 is WNHNN, CDR2 SYGVQD, per germline (reference sequence). The CDR3 nucleotides are TGCGCCACATCCTCGGGACTAGCGGGAATTAGGAGTCCCGCCGAGCAGTACTTC. It encodes CATSSGLAGIRSPAEQYF.

This clone showed up just a few times. The chain combines TRBV7-6 with TRBJ1-1; D gene uncertain. Trimming shortened V by 1 base and J by 4 bases, and 13 bases separated the two germline ends. The germline CDR1 and CDR2 sequences are SGHVS and FNYEAQ. There are 15 residues in the CDR3. The DNA for the CDR3 is TGTGCCAGCAGCTTAGTCGGTTCAGGTCCCACTGAAGCTTTCTTT. Translating gives CASSLVGSGPTEAFF.

This chain joins TRBV5-1 and TRBJ2-5, with D possibly matching TRBD1 (6 bases). The CDR3 has 14 residues. The V and J ends lost 1 base and 1 base respectively, with 8 bases between them. Germline V gene lookup returns CDR1 SGHRS and CDR2 YFSETQ. CDR3 sequence: CASSLIGGQETQYF. DNA for the CDR3: TGCGCCAGCAGCTTGATAGGGGGCCAAGAGACCCAGTACTTC.

DNA of the CDR3: TGTGCCAGCAGCTTCGCTGAGGCGGCCGGGGAGCTGTTTTTT. Translating it yields CASSFAEAAGELFF. V usage is TRBV7-9 and J usage is TRBJ2-2; D remains ambiguous. The CDR3 loop spans 14 amino acids. The ends were cut back, 3 bases at V and 6 bases at J, with 11 bases in the middle. Germline CDR1 and CDR2: SEHNR and FQNEAQ (reference sequence).

The CDR3 loop reads CASSQGASNYGYTF. In DNA, the CDR3 is TGTGCCAGCAGCCAGGGGGCTAGCAACTATGGCTACACCTTC. The rearrangement links TRBV6-5 to TRBJ1-2, with 8 nucleotides matching TRBD1. The CDR3 contains 14 residues. Trimming took 6 bases from V and 2 from J; bases not matched to a gene: 5. The germline V gene has CDR1 MNHEY and CDR2 SVGAGI.

The chain is built from TRBV5-1 and TRBJ1-1; TRBD1 matches 7 bases. The germline V gene encodes CDR1 SGHRS and CDR2 YFSETQ. J lost 3 bases, V lost 3 bases, and 8 bases had no gene match. There are 15 residues in the CDR3. CDR3 nucleotide sequence: TGCGCCAGCAGCTCCGGGGACAGTTCCGACACTGAAGCTTTCTTT. This gives the protein CASSSGDSSDTEAFF.

In this sample, this clone turned up a few times. The rearrangement links TRBV4-1 to TRBJ1-1, with a weak D call TRBD1 (6 bases). The V end lost 2 bases, the J end lost 3 bases, and 16 bases lay between the germline ends. Per the germline V gene, CDR1 is MGHRA and CDR2 is YSYEKL. CDR3 length equals 16 residues. This CDR3 reads CASSQRGGSLYTEAFF. CDR3 in DNA: TGCGCCAGCAGCCAAAGGGGGGGCAGTCTCTACACTGAAGCTTTCTTT.

The chain is built from TRBV19 and TRBJ1-1; 8 positions match TRBD1. This CDR3 region has 15 residues. Germline V gives CDR1 LNHDA, CDR2 SQIVND (reference sequence). V dropped 6 bases and J dropped 0; count of bases not matched to a gene: 6. The CDR3 region is CASRPGQAMNTEAFF. The CDR3 DNA reads as TGTGCCAGTAGACCGGGACAGGCCATGAACACTGAAGCTTTCTTT.

This clone was picked up one time. The chain uses TRBV9 and TRBJ2-1; 9 positions agree with TRBD2. The V and J ends lost 4 bases and 6 bases, in that order; junction bases with no gene match: 8. Germline V lookup: CDR1 SGDLS, CDR2 YYNGEE. This CDR3 comprises 15 residues. The CDR3: CASSPIETSGNEQFF. CDR3 bases: TGTGCCAGCAGCCCGATAGAGACTAGCGGCAATGAGCAGTTCTTC. The full variable domain, with the rest looked up from reference TRBV9 and TRBJ2-1, is DSGVTQTPKHLITATGQRVTLRCSPRSGDLSVYWYQQSLDQGLQFLIQYYNGEERAKGNILERFSAQQFPDLHSELNLSSLELGDSALYFCASSPIETSGNEQFFGPGTRLTVL.

This chain connects TRBV11-1 to TRBJ2-5; tentative D call: TRBD2 (5 bases). Between the trimmed V and J ends, which lost 7 bases and 4 bases, there was a span of 13 bases. The CDR3 contains 13 residues. Per germline, CDR1 SGHAT and CDR2 FQDESV (reference sequence). The CDR3 nucleotides are TGTGCCAGCACCCCGGCTGGAGGAGAGACCCAGTACTTC. This translates into CASTPAGGETQYF.

V and J are TRBV29-1 and TRBJ1-4; 7 positions match TRBD1. Germline values: CDR1 SQVTM, CDR2 ANQGSEA. J lost 4 bases, V lost 7 bases, and 9 bases had no gene match. CDR3 length: 14 residues. For the CDR3, the DNA is TGCAGCGCGGGGGACAGACTAAATAATGAAAAACTGTTTTTT. Translated, it gives CSAGDRLNNEKLFF.

The chain uses TRBV11-2 and TRBJ2-1; TRBD2 agrees at 8 bases. V lost 7 bases and J lost 8; bases outside the gene matches: 10. The length of the CDR3 is 14 residues. Germline CDR1 reads SGHAT; CDR2 reads FQNNGV. For the CDR3, the DNA is TGTGCCAGCAAGGTACAGCGGGAGTACGATGAGCAGTTCTTC. This encodes CASKVQREYDEQFF.